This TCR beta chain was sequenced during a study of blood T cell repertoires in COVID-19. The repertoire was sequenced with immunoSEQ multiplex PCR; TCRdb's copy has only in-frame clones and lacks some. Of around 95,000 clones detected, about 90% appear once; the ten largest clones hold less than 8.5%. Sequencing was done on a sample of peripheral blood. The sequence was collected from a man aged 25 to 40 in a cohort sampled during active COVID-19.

CDR3 DNA: TGTGCCAGCAGCTCCGGGACTAGCTCCTACAATGAGCAGTTCTTC. This encodes CASSSGTSSYNEQFF. The chain is built from TRBV11-2 and TRBJ2-1; 8 bases map to TRBD2. The CDR3 is made up of 15 amino acids. Per germline, CDR1 SGHAT and CDR2 FQNNGV. The V gene end was trimmed by 4 bases and the J gene end by 0 bases; junction bases not matched to a gene: 2.